The 21 T cell receptor beta chains reported below all come from one sample, sequenced in a study of tumor-infiltrating lymphocytes in primary liver carcinoma. Researchers drew blood RNA from unsorted whole blood and extracted germline DNA as well. With a constant-region primer, TCR beta cDNA was made from approximately 500 ng of total RNA. Libraries for TCR beta were built through three nested multiplex PCR rounds, which together made up a slightly modified ARM-PCR procedure. The two initial PCR rounds, roughly 9 cycles each, used TRBV1-TRBV30 forward and C-beta reverse primers. Via MiXCR, TCRdb re-called the multiplex PCR reads, giving one row per CDR3 protein. The sample includes 300,000 to 350,000 distinct CDR3 sequences, more than 55% seen only once; the top ten take over 15%. Sequenced sample: peripheral blood. Source of these receptors: a woman in her thirties with primary liver carcinoma and hepatitis B virus infection.

In its sample, this clonotype was seen many times. V and J are TRBV6-6 and TRBJ1-2; 8 nucleotides agree with TRBD1. This CDR3 spans 13 amino acids. Trimming at V came to 6 bases and at J to 3 bases, leaving 3 bases not matched to a gene. CDR1 is MNHNY, CDR2 SVGAGI, per germline (reference sequence). The CDR3, as DNA: TGTGCCAGCAGCCCGACAGGGGACTATGGCTACACCTTC. It is translated as CASSPTGDYGYTF.

This clonotype was seen a few times. The chain carries TRBV4-3 and TRBJ2-1, with D unresolved. V lost 2 bases to trimming and J lost 1 base, with 9 bases between them. The length of the CDR3 is 15 residues. CDR1 is LGHNA, CDR2 YSLEER, per germline. CDR3 bases: TGCGCCAGCAGCCAATCGTCAGTTTCCTACAATGAGCAGTTCTTC. Translation gives CASSQSSVSYNEQFF.

The CDR3 nucleotides are TGTGCCAGCAGCCGCCCGGGGGCGGGAGCCGGAACAGATACGCAGTATTTT. It yields the protein CASSRPGAGAGTDTQYF. V and J are TRBV5-4 and TRBJ2-3; TRBD2 might be the D (7 bases). Per germline, CDR1 SGHNT and CDR2 YYREEE (reference sequence). The CDR3 sequence is 17 residues long. Trimming removed 4 bases from V and 3 bases from J, with 21 bases in between.

CDR3 protein: CASSIPTQYNEQFF. The CDR3 nucleotides read TGTGCCAGCAGTATCCCAACCCAATACAATGAGCAGTTCTTC. The V and J genes are TRBV2 and TRBJ2-1; the D is unclear. With 5 bases removed from V and 4 bases from J, the gap between germline ends came to 12 bases. The CDR3 sequence is 14 residues long. Germline-derived CDR1 and CDR2 are SNHLY and FYNNEI.

In its sample, this clonotype was seen once. Lacking the conserved final phenylalanine or tryptophan, this CDR3 likely reflects a read error. The chain uses TRBV11-2 and TRBJ1-6; TRBD1 agrees at 8 bases. From germline, CDR1 is SGHAT and CDR2 FQNNGV. This CDR3 spans 14 amino acids. V shed 4 bases and J 8 bases; nucleotides not matched to a gene: 4. CDR3 loop: CASSSQGDHSPLHY. CDR3 coding DNA: TGTGCCAGCAGCTCACAGGGGGATCATTCACCCCTCCACTAT.

Of note for this clonotype: Given a much more abundant clone one base away, this may be a read error. This chain joins TRBV6-5 and TRBJ2-3; the match to TRBD2 covers 7 bases. Trimming took 8 bases from V and 4 from J; bases not matched to a gene: 9. This CDR3 is built from 14 residues. Germline CDR1 and CDR2: MNHEY and SVGAGI. In DNA, the CDR3 is TGTGCCAGCGGTCCACAGCGGGACTCAGATACGCAGTATTTT. Its translation is CASGPQRDSDTQYF.

A remark on this clonotype: One end of the junction varies from germline; a read error may be responsible. V and J are TRBV11-2 and TRBJ2-2; 9 positions match TRBD2. The CDR3 contains 13 residues. Looked up from germline, CDR1 is SGHAT and CDR2 is FQNNGV. The CDR3 nucleotides are TGTGCCAGCAGCCCTAGCGGGACCGCGGAGCTGTTATTT. Residues: CASSPSGTAELLF.

This clonotype was found once. The junction departs from the called germline gene at one end, perhaps through a read error. This rearrangement joins TRBV6-5 to TRBJ2-1; 7 nucleotides match TRBD1. The CDR3 has 15 amino acids. The V gene's germline CDR1 is MNHEY and CDR2 SVGAGI. The DNA of the CDR3 is TGTGTCAGCAGTTTACTGACAGGGCGCTACAATGAGCAGTTCTTC. Translating it yields CVSSLLTGRYNEQFF.

The J gene is TRBJ2-1, the V gene TRBV4-3; 7 nucleotides match TRBD2. The germline V gene has CDR1 LGHNA and CDR2 YSLEER. The CDR3 is 19 amino acids. The ends lost 2 bases at V and 9 bases at J; junction bases unmatched: 22. DNA for the CDR3: TGCGCCAGCAGCCAAAAGGCCCCCAGATGGCGGGAGCTACACAGTGAGCAGTTCTTC. Its translation: CASSQKAPRWRELHSEQFF.

V gene TRBV6-2 or TRBV6-3 combines with J gene TRBJ1-2; 7 bases align to TRBD1. CDR3 size: 14 residues. J gave up 8 bases and V 4 bases, and 10 bases lay outside the gene matches. Looked up from germline, CDR1 is MNHEY and CDR2 is SVGEGT. The CDR3 here is CASSFPNRGYGYTF. DNA of the CDR3: TGTGCCAGCAGTTTCCCAAACAGGGGATACGGCTACACCTTC.

To note about this clonotype: A much larger clone differs from this one at a single base, so this may be a read error. The conserved phenylalanine or tryptophan normally closing the CDR3 is absent here, so this likely arose from a read error. The chain recombines TRBV6-5 with TRBJ1-6; maybe TRBD1 (5 bases). The CDR3 sequence is 16 residues long. The ends were cut back, 0 bases at V and 7 bases at J, with 13 bases in the middle. Germline V gene lookup returns CDR1 MNHEY and CDR2 SVGAGI. The DNA for the CDR3 is TGTGCCAGCAGTTACTCGGGAGGGGTGGAAAATTCACCCCTCCACGTT. This translates into CASSYSGGVENSPLHV.

With respect to this clonotype: A much larger clone differs from this one at a single base, so this may be a read error. The chain uses TRBV4-2 and TRBJ2-3; 8 bases fit TRBD2. The germline V gene has CDR1 LGHNA and CDR2 YNFKEQ. V trimming: 4 bases; J trimming: 3 bases; junction bases outside the gene matches: 9. This CDR3 contains 16 residues. The CDR3 here is CASSLGGSGRTDTQYF. CDR3 nucleotides: TGTGCCAGCAGCCTCGGCGGGAGCGGGAGAACAGATACGCAGTATTTT.

To note about this clonotype: Compared with germline, one end of the junction differs, possibly owing to a read error. V gene TRBV29-1 combines with J gene TRBJ2-5, with TRBD1 as a possible D gene (5 bases). The CDR3 sequence is 15 residues long. Germline loops: CDR1 SQVTM, CDR2 ANQGSEA. DNA for the CDR3: TGCAGCGTTGGAAACCAGGGTTTTACCCAAGATACCCAGTACTTC. It codes for CSVGNQGFTQDTQYF.

The V call is TRBV5-8, the J call TRBJ1-5; TRBD1 is a possible D gene (5 bases). The CDR3 totals 15 residues. Germline CDR1 is SGHTS and CDR2 is YDEGEE. Between the trimmed V and J ends, which lost 6 bases and 1 base, there was a span of 14 bases. The CDR3 sequence: CASTSGRMSNQPQHF. The DNA for the CDR3 is TGTGCCAGCACCTCGGGACGGATGAGCAATCAGCCCCAGCATTTT.

As regards this clonotype: A clone one base away is much larger, so this may be a read error. V and J are TRBV6-6 and TRBJ2-2, with D possibly being TRBD1 (6 bases). This CDR3 is 14 amino acids long. Trimming cost V 5 bases and J 5 bases, with 12 bases left between them. Germline loops: CDR1 MNHNY, CDR2 SVGAGI (reference sequence). The CDR3 is CASSTQGRTGELFF. The CDR3 DNA sequence: TGTGCCAGCAGTACACAGGGTAGAACCGGGGAGCTGTTTTTT.

As to this clonotype: This may be a read error, as it is one base from a much larger clone. CDR3 protein: CGAGGTALSEAFF. In nucleotides, the CDR3 is TGCGGCGCCGGCGGCACCGCCCTCTCTGAAGCTTTCTTT. V is TRBV29-1 and J is TRBJ1-1; D gene unclear. The CDR3 is made up of 13 amino acids. Germline V gene sequence: CDR1 SQVTM, CDR2 ANQGSEA.

This clonotype turned up a few times. The genes are TRBV4-1 and TRBJ1-3; no clear D gene. Germline CDR1 is MGHRA and CDR2 is YSYEKL. The length of the CDR3 is 16 residues. V was pared by 4 bases and J by 0 bases, with 13 bases between. CDR3 amino acids: CASSRPQRDSGNTIYF. CDR3 in DNA: TGCGCCAGCAGCCGCCCCCAGAGGGACTCTGGAAACACCATATATTTT.

Comments on this clonotype: This may come from a read error, since a much larger clone is one base off. V usage is TRBV4-1 and J usage is TRBJ2-1; 8 positions match TRBD2. The CDR3 sequence is 21 residues long. Looked up from germline, CDR1 is MGHRA and CDR2 is YSYEKL. V shed 0 bases and J 4 bases; nucleotides not matched to a gene: 20. The CDR3 sequence is CASSQEVGLEGGPSIYNEQFF. The CDR3, as DNA: TGCGCCAGCAGCCAAGAGGTGGGACTAGAGGGAGGGCCGAGTATATACAATGAGCAGTTCTTC.

The chain uses TRBV2 and TRBJ1-2; D call uncertain. Germline V lookup: CDR1 SNHLY, CDR2 FYNNEI. The ends were cut back, 6 bases at V and 8 bases at J, with 13 bases in the middle. This CDR3 has 12 amino acids. CDR3 sequence: CASSPSPGGYTF. In DNA form, the CDR3 reads TGTGCCAGCAGCCCATCCCCGGGCGGCTACACCTTC.

The gene calls are TRBV9 and TRBJ1-1; D is unresolved. Germline loops: CDR1 SGDLS, CDR2 YYNGEE. This CDR3 has 15 amino acids. Between the trimmed V and J ends, which lost 4 bases and 7 bases, there was a span of 20 bases. CDR3 sequence (DNA): TGTGCCAGCAGCCTAGATGCGGGCGGTGGTGATGAAGCTTTCTTT. Translating it yields CASSLDAGGGDEAFF.

The J gene is TRBJ2-5, the V gene TRBV5-5, with a possible D match to TRBD1 (6 bases). V lost 0 bases and J lost 1, with 10 bases in between. CDR1 SGHKS and CDR2 YYEKEE come from the germline V gene (reference sequence). CDR3 length equals 15 residues. The CDR3 spells CASSLVIRGQETQYF. The CDR3 region has the DNA TGTGCCAGCAGCTTGGTTATCAGGGGCCAAGAGACCCAGTACTTC. The full variable domain, its missing parts supplied by reference TRBV5-5 and TRBJ2-5, is DAGVTQSPTHLIKTRGQQVTLRCSPISGHKSVSWYQQVLGQGPQFIFQYYEKEERGRGNFPDRFSARQFPNYSSELNVNALLLGDSALYLCASSLVIRGQETQYFGPGTRLLVL.